This T cell receptor beta chain was documented in a study of shared clonotypes between healthy human individuals. Study summary: Three CD4 naive, three CD4 memory, two CD8 naive and one CD8 memory plate were used per donor.

The study's findings and limits: Lower generation probabilities were found for non-shared clonotypes than for those shared by all four donors. Naive CD4 clonotype sharing across a handful of donors was about 5%.

To note about this clone: Its specificity is unknown.

Sequencing was performed with immunoSEQ multiplex PCR; in TCRdb, only in-frame clones are kept and a portion is missing. The sample includes some 2.3 million clones, approximately 93% of them seen just once. Germline CDR1 and CDR2: SEHNR and FQNEAQ (reference sequence). CDR3 size: 14 residues. V lost 8 bases and J lost 7; bases outside the gene matches: 8. The receptor was derived from a man aged 18 to 35 in good health. Some clones in this sample may be carry-over from other donors' samples. Sequencing was performed on naive CD4+ T cells from PBMCs. Subset noted: CD45RA+ positively selected. The rearrangement links TRBV7-9 to TRBJ1-6; 7 nucleotides align to TRBD1. CDR3 sequence reads: CASPVGTVNSPLHF. The DNA of the CDR3 is TGTGCCAGCCCCGTGGGGACAGTAAATTCACCCCTCCACTTT.